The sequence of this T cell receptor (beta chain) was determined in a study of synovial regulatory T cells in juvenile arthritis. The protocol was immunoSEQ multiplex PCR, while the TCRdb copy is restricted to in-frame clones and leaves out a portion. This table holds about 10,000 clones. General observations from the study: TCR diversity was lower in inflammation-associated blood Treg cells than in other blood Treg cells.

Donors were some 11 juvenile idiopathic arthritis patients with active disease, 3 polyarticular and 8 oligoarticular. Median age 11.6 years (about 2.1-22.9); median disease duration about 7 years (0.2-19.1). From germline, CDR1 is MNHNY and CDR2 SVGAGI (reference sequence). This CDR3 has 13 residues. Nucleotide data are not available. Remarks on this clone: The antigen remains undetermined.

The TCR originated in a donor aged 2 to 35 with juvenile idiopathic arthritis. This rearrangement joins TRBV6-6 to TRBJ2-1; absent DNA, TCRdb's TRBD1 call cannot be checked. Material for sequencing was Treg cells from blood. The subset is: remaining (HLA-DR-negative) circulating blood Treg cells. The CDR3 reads CASSPETINEQFF.